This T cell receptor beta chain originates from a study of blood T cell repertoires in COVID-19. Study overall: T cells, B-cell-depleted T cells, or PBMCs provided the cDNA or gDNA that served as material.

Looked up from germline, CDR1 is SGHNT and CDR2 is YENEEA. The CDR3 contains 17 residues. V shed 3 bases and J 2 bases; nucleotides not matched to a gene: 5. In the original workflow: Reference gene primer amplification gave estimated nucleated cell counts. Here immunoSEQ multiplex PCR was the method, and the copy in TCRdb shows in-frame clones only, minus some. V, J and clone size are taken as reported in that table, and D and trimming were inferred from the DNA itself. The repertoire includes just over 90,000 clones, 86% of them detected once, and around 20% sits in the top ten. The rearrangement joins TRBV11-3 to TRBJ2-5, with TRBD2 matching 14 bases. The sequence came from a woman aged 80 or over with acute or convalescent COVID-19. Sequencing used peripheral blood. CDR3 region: CASSLGGTSGGQETQYF. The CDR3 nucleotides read TGTGCCAGCAGCTTGGGTGGGACTAGCGGGGGTCAAGAGACCCAGTACTTC.